This TCR beta chain was captured in a study of T cells after yellow fever vaccination. Trimming removed 7 bases at V and 7 bases at J, with 10 bases between. Germline V gives CDR1 MNHEY, CDR2 SVGEGT. The CDR3 spans 12 residues. This clonotype was counted only a few times. TCRdb passed the 5' RACE reads through MiXCR, listing each CDR3 protein once. Here the sample spans under 200,000 distinct CDR3 sequences, 9.5% to 12% being singletons. The input for sequencing was CD8+ T cells sorted from PBMCs, taken 15 days after the yellow fever booster vaccination. The chain links TRBV6-2 or TRBV6-3 to TRBJ2-2; a possible D gene is TRBD2 (5 bases). The TCR was taken from a man between 18 and 35 years old who received the YFV17D yellow fever vaccine. CDR3: CASNRGLGELFF. DNA of the CDR3: TGTGCCAGCAATCGCGGACTCGGGGAGCTGTTTTTT.